This T cell receptor beta chain was recorded in a study of CXCR3-negative and CXCR3-positive naive CD8 T cells. The TRB cDNA libraries were prepared by 5' RACE with UMI labels. Using the 5' RACE reads, TCRdb records one entry per CDR3 protein without DNA. The listing contains 84,000 or so distinct CDR3 sequences. Comment on this clonotype: No antigen is known for it.

Study-wide points: Similar TRBV-TRBJ usage was seen in naive cells (both CXCR3-negative and CXCR3-positive), but memory cells differed. In both naive subsets diversity was comparably high, whereas memory CD8+ cells showed much lower diversity. TRB CDR3s of CXCR3-positive naive cells were more hydrophobic than those of CXCR3-negative naive cells.

The CDR3 spans 14 residues. Germline V gives CDR1 SGHRS, CDR2 YFSETQ. Input material: naive CXCR3+ CD8+ T cells from blood. Documented subset: CD45RO-CCR7+CD27+CD95- naive CD8+ T cells expressing CXCR3 (TNR3+). The chain links TRBV5-1 to TRBJ1-4; TCRdb lists TRBD1, though no DNA is available to test this call. This receptor was obtained from a human donor in good health. Some clones in this sample may be carry-over from other donors' samples. CDR3 in amino acids: CASSLAGGNEKLFF.